The 2 T cell receptor beta chains given below trace back to one sample, sequenced in a study of T cells in Graves' hyperthyroidism and ophthalmopathy. Amplified TCR beta CDR3 regions derived from RNA transcripts. With the HTBI primer set, the TCR CDR3 went through a first round of RT-PCR. TCRdb fed the multiplex PCR reads into MiXCR, producing one record per CDR3 protein. The data hold about 420,000 distinct CDR3 sequences, with about 15% observed a single time. The specimen was blood. These receptors were obtained from a woman aged 18-29 years with Graves' hyperthyroidism.

At least ten counts were recorded for this clonotype. This chain links TRBV28 with TRBJ1-5; the D is unclear. The germline V and J ends were trimmed by 8 bases and 1 base, with 12 bases remaining between them. This CDR3 spans 14 amino acids. Germline V gives CDR1 MDHEN, CDR2 SYDVKM. CDR3 coding DNA: TGTGCCAGCCATACTACGGGGAGCAATCAGCCCCAGCATTTT. It is translated as CASHTTGSNQPQHF.

This clonotype was observed at least ten times. The CDR3 DNA reads TGTGCCAGCAGTTCCGGGTACTATGGCTACACCTTC. It encodes CASSSGYYGYTF. The rearrangement uses TRBV6-1 and TRBJ1-2; no clear D gene. V was shortened by 5 bases and J by 3 bases, with 7 bases between the two germline ends. The CDR3 spans 12 residues. Germline V lookup: CDR1 MNHNS, CDR2 SASEGT.